A single sample is the source of the 29 T cell receptor beta chains below, sequenced in a study of blood T cell repertoires in COVID-19. Generated by immunoSEQ multiplex PCR, the TCRdb table keeps only in-frame clones and is missing some. The sample lists around 370,000 clones, around 91% occurring once. Material: peripheral blood. Receptors were obtained from a man aged 18 to 30 with active or convalescent COVID-19.

V gene TRBV14 combines with J gene TRBJ2-1, with 9 bases lining up with TRBD2. Germline loops: CDR1 SGHDN, CDR2 FVKESK. The CDR3 spans 16 residues. The J segment lost 2 bases and the V segment lost 3 bases, leaving 5 bases of the junction unmatched. The CDR3 bases are TGTGCCAGCAGCCAGCGGGGGGGACCCACCTACAATGAGCAGTTCTTC. Its protein is CASSQRGGPTYNEQFF.

Only one count was recorded for this clone. V and J are TRBV7-2 and TRBJ1-2, with 8 bases lining up with TRBD1. This CDR3 is built from 14 residues. Germline lookup yields CDR1 SGHTA and CDR2 FQGNSA. After removal of 5 bases from V and 7 bases from J, the junction contained 9 bases not matched to a gene. The CDR3 DNA sequence: TGTGCCAGCAGCCCCCGTACCGGGACAGGTGGCTACACCTTC. As protein: CASSPRTGTGGYTF.

J is TRBJ1-2 and V is TRBV7-2; 9 nucleotides match TRBD1. V shed 6 bases and J 7 bases; nucleotides not matched to a gene: 9. CDR1 and CDR2 (germline): SGHTA, FQGNSA. CDR3 size: 14 residues. CDR3 nucleotides: TGTGCCAGCAGGACCTCGGGACAGGGAGGTGGCTACACCTTC. This encodes CASRTSGQGGGYTF.

The rearrangement uses TRBV3-1 (or the pseudogene TRBV3-2) and TRBJ1-1; tentatively, D is TRBD1 (6 bases). Germline V lookup: CDR1 LGHDT, CDR2 YNNKEL (reference sequence). This CDR3 is 17 amino acids long. V lost 4 bases and J 2 bases, leaving 20 bases between the germline ends. The CDR3 spells CASSRKPPGVENTEAFF. CDR3 coding DNA: TGTGCCAGCAGCCGTAAACCCCCAGGGGTAGAAAACACTGAAGCTTTCTTT.

Here the CDR3 reads CSAAGPLTGAYEQYF. The CDR3, as DNA: TGCAGCGCTGCGGGGCCTTTGACAGGGGCGTACGAGCAGTACTTC. The rearrangement joins TRBV29-1 to TRBJ2-7; TRBD1 matches at 8 bases. Germline V lookup: CDR1 SQVTM, CDR2 ANQGSEA. V lost 7 bases and J lost 4; bases outside the gene matches: 15. CDR3 length: 15 residues.

The J gene is TRBJ2-1, the V gene TRBV25-1; maybe TRBD1 (6 bases). Germline V gives CDR1 MGHDK, CDR2 SYGVNS. Trimming pared 2 bases from V and 2 bases from J, leaving 13 bases between. The CDR3 sequence is 16 residues long. This CDR3 reads CASSEPGQSAYNEQFF. The CDR3, as DNA: TGTGCCAGCAGTGAACCTGGACAGTCAGCCTACAATGAGCAGTTCTTC.

The chain couples TRBV19 to TRBJ2-1; a possible D gene is TRBD1 (5 bases). V was shortened by 6 bases and J by 5 bases, with 17 bases between the two germline ends. This CDR3 spans 15 amino acids. Germline lookup yields CDR1 LNHDA and CDR2 SQIVND (reference sequence). In nucleotides, the CDR3 is TGTGCCAGTAGCCCCAGGGCCCTCAAACACAATGAGCAGTTCTTC. It translates to CASSPRALKHNEQFF.

The rearrangement links TRBV9 to TRBJ1-3; D may be TRBD1 (5 bases). In germline, CDR1 is SGDLS, CDR2 YYNGEE. The CDR3 consists of 19 residues. V was trimmed by 4 bases and J by 4 bases, leaving 27 bases between them. DNA for the CDR3: TGTGCCAGCAGCCTAACAATGGGGGAGGGTCCCCTGGCGGGAAACACCATATATTTT. Its protein is CASSLTMGEGPLAGNTIYF. Together with reference TRBV9 and TRBJ1-3, the CDR3 gives the full variable domain: DSGVTQTPKHLITATGQRVTLRCSPRSGDLSVYWYQQSLDQGLQFLIQYYNGEERAKGNILERFSAQQFPDLHSELNLSSLELGDSALYFCASSLTMGEGPLAGNTIYFGEGSWLTVV.

The chain is built from TRBV4-3 and TRBJ1-5; D remains ambiguous. There are 16 residues in the CDR3. CDR1 and CDR2 from the germline V gene are LGHNA and YSLEER. V was shortened by 0 bases and J by 2 bases, with 11 bases between the two germline ends. DNA for the CDR3: TGCGCCAGCAGCCAAGATAAGACATTTGGCAATCAGCCCCAGCATTTT. Amino acids: CASSQDKTFGNQPQHF.

There are many counts of this clone. The chain links TRBV5-5 to TRBJ1-5; no definite D call. This CDR3 spans 17 amino acids. The germline CDR1 and CDR2 sequences are SGHKS and YYEKEE (reference sequence). Trimming removed 4 bases from V and 1 base from J, with 18 bases in between. The CDR3, as DNA: TGTGCCAGCAGCACCGGGAGGGAATTATTGAGCAATCAGCCCCAGCATTTT. Its protein is CASSTGRELLSNQPQHF.

V usage is TRBV19 and J usage is TRBJ1-5; 7 positions match TRBD1. The germline CDR1 and CDR2 sequences are LNHDA and SQIVND (reference sequence). The V segment lost 4 bases and the J segment 5 bases; nucleotides outside the gene matches: 8. CDR3 length: 15 amino acids. The CDR3 coding sequence is TGTGCCAGTAGTAGGGACAGATACCTGGATCAGCCCCAGCATTTT. Protein: CASSRDRYLDQPQHF.

The chain is built from TRBV9 and TRBJ1-4; TRBD1 matches 9 bases. V lost 0 bases, J lost 8 bases, and 5 bases stayed unmatched. In germline, CDR1 is SGDLS, CDR2 YYNGEE. The CDR3 consists of 15 residues. The CDR3, as DNA: TGTGCCAGCAGCGTAGCCGGGACAGGGACGGAAAAACTGTTTTTT. It is translated as CASSVAGTGTEKLFF.

The genes are TRBV18 and TRBJ2-5; 8 bases are a match to TRBD2. J was trimmed by 4 bases and V by 3 bases; bases with no gene match: 7. This CDR3 has 15 residues. In germline, CDR1 is KGHSH, CDR2 LQKENI. The CDR3 is CASSPPASGGETQYF. Written as DNA, the CDR3 is TGTGCCAGCTCACCCCCCGCGAGCGGGGGAGAGACCCAGTACTTC. Using reference TRBV18 and TRBJ2-5 for the parts outside the CDR3, the full variable domain is NAGVMQNPRHLVRRRGQEARLRCSPMKGHSHVYWYRQLPEEGLKFMVYLQKENIIDESGMPKERFSAEFPKEGPSILRIQQVVRGDSAAYFCASSPPASGGETQYFGPGTRLLVL.

The V call is TRBV4-1, the J call TRBJ1-4; no firm D call. Per the germline V gene, CDR1 is MGHRA and CDR2 is YSYEKL. V was cut by 0 bases and J by 7 bases, with 12 bases left in between. The CDR3 length is 15 residues. CDR3 in amino acids: CASSQERGMGEKLFF. DNA of the CDR3: TGCGCCAGCAGCCAAGAAAGAGGGATGGGTGAAAAACTGTTTTTT.

V usage is TRBV18 and J usage is TRBJ1-2; D gene uncertain. This CDR3 region has 15 residues. Germline CDR1 reads KGHSH; CDR2 reads LQKENI. With 0 bases removed from V and 4 bases from J, the gap between germline ends came to 12 bases. This CDR3 is CASSPPQDTLYGYTF. The CDR3 bases are TGTGCCAGCTCACCACCCCAAGACACACTCTATGGCTACACCTTC.

In this sample, this clone turned up once. The chain links TRBV15 to TRBJ1-5, with 11 positions matching TRBD1. The CDR3 runs to 16 residues. V lost 3 bases to trimming and J lost 7 bases; unmatched junction nucleotides: 8. Germline assignment: CDR1 LNHNV and CDR2 YYDKDF (reference sequence). In DNA form, the CDR3 reads TGTGCCACCAGCAGTTATCGGACAGGGGGCAGCCAGCCCCAGCATTTT. Residues: CATSSYRTGGSQPQHF.

The CDR3 here is CASSYSAGSAKNIQYF. CDR3 bases: TGTGCCAGCAGTTACTCGGCGGGATCGGCCAAAAACATTCAGTACTTC. This chain links TRBV6-5 with TRBJ2-4, with a weak D call TRBD2 (6 bases). This CDR3 is built from 16 residues. V was shortened by 0 bases and J by 1 base, with 10 bases between the two germline ends. CDR1 is MNHEY, CDR2 SVGAGI, per germline.

V gene TRBV6-5 combines with J gene TRBJ1-1, with 9 positions matching TRBD1. V lost 4 bases and J lost 4; bases outside the gene matches: 10. Germline loops: CDR1 MNHEY, CDR2 SVGAGI. The CDR3 contains 16 residues. CDR3 in DNA: TGTGCCAGCAGTTTGGGGACAGGGTATAAGGTCACTGAAGCTTTCTTT. This translates into CASSLGTGYKVTEAFF.

CDR3 protein: CASRGQGLDTEAFF. The CDR3 DNA follows: TGTGCCAGCAGGGGACAGGGTTTGGACACTGAAGCTTTCTTT. The chain has TRBV2 and TRBJ1-1, with 9 bases identical to TRBD1. This CDR3 is 14 amino acids long. CDR1 and CDR2 from the germline V gene are SNHLY and FYNNEI. Germline trimming cut 6 bases from V and 3 bases from J; bases unmatched to any gene: 5.

V and J are TRBV28 and TRBJ1-1; no clear D. V gave up 7 bases and J gave up 8 bases, with 11 bases separating them. The CDR3 runs to 11 residues. From germline, CDR1 is MDHEN and CDR2 SYDVKM. The CDR3 bases are TGTGCCAGCACATCAGACTTAGAAGCTTTCTTT. Translation: CASTSDLEAFF.

This sequence joins TRBV6-5 and TRBJ1-1, with D perhaps TRBD1 (6 bases). V was trimmed by 2 bases and J by 1 base, leaving 11 bases between them. Germline values: CDR1 MNHEY, CDR2 SVGAGI. The CDR3 contains 15 residues. This CDR3 reads CASSYSPGENTEAFF. CDR3 nucleotides: TGTGCCAGCAGTTACAGTCCAGGGGAGAACACTGAAGCTTTCTTT.

The chain has TRBV4-2 and TRBJ1-2; TRBD1 is a possible D gene (5 bases). The CDR3 covers 14 residues. Germline V CDR1 and CDR2: LGHNA, YNFKEQ. V lost 3 bases to trimming and J lost 6 bases, with 14 bases between them. The CDR3 is CASSQGTGGNGYTF. The DNA of the CDR3 is TGTGCCAGCAGCCAGGGGACGGGGGGGAATGGCTACACCTTC.

The chain recombines TRBV4-1 with TRBJ1-3; no firm D call. V lost 0 bases and J lost 0, with 12 bases in between. This CDR3 has 17 residues. Per the germline V gene, CDR1 is MGHRA and CDR2 is YSYEKL. The CDR3 sequence: CASSQEFTVSSGNTIYF. Here the CDR3 DNA reads TGCGCCAGCAGCCAAGAGTTTACAGTCAGCTCTGGAAACACCATATATTTT.

V usage is TRBV4-1 and J usage is TRBJ2-7; 11 bases line up with TRBD1. The CDR3 consists of 15 residues. V was pared by 3 bases and J by 2 bases, with 3 bases of the junction left unmatched. The V gene's germline CDR1 is MGHRA and CDR2 YSYEKL. The chain's CDR3 is CASSHPGQGAYEQYF. In DNA form, the CDR3 reads TGCGCCAGCAGCCACCCGGGACAGGGGGCCTACGAGCAGTACTTC.

J is TRBJ2-5 and V is TRBV5-1, with D unclear. This CDR3 is built from 14 residues. The V and J ends lost 1 base and 5 bases respectively, with 12 bases between them. Germline CDR1 reads SGHRS; CDR2 reads YFSETQ. The CDR3 reads CASSLSLAAETQYF. DNA for the CDR3: TGCGCCAGCAGCTTGTCTCTCGCTGCGGAGACCCAGTACTTC.

The chain employs TRBV5-6 and TRBJ2-5; D is unresolved. The germline V gene encodes CDR1 SGHDT and CDR2 YYEEEE. The CDR3 is 14 residues long. With 0 bases removed from V and 1 base from J, the gap between germline ends came to 7 bases. The CDR3 region is CASSLGRIQETQYF. The CDR3 DNA reads TGTGCCAGCAGCTTGGGTAGAATCCAAGAGACCCAGTACTTC.

The chain joins TRBV28 to TRBJ2-4; D unresolved. CDR1 and CDR2 (germline): MDHEN, SYDVKM. Trimming removed 4 bases from V and 0 bases from J, with 10 bases in between. This CDR3 comprises 15 residues. For the CDR3, the DNA is TGTGCCAGCAGTTCCCGACAAATAGCCAAAAACATTCAGTACTTC. It encodes CASSSRQIAKNIQYF.

The rearrangement joins TRBV19 to TRBJ2-5; possible D gene TRBD1, 6 bases. CDR1 and CDR2 from the germline V gene are LNHDA and SQIVND (reference sequence). This CDR3 has 15 residues. Trimming left V 7 bases short and J 5 bases short, with 20 bases between. CDR3 sequence: CASTVTGRGWETQYF. CDR3 sequence (DNA): TGTGCCAGTACCGTAACGGGCAGGGGTTGGGAGACCCAGTACTTC.

J is TRBJ2-7 and V is TRBV4-3; D possibly corresponds to TRBD2 (5 bases). The CDR3 length is 15 residues. With 0 bases removed from V and 3 bases from J, the gap between germline ends came to 12 bases. In germline, CDR1 is LGHNA, CDR2 YSLEER. This chain's CDR3 is CASSQDSSRVYEQYF. The DNA of the CDR3 is TGCGCCAGCAGCCAAGATTCTAGCAGAGTCTACGAGCAGTACTTC.